This T cell receptor (beta chain) was captured by sequencing in a study of T cell repertoires in cytomegalovirus infection. At the level of the study: Selection of CMV epitopes for the study included recently identified HLA-C-restricted and well-studied HLA-B-restricted ones. Based on public TCR beta signatures, there were indications of CMV infection and of a matching HLA type.

Trimming took off 3 bases at V and 0 bases at J, with 15 bases between the two ends. The CDR3 spans 17 residues. General observations from the study: Dominating the ex vivo response were HLA-C-restricted CMV-specific TCR beta clonotypes.

As to this clonotype: Its antigen is unknown.

TCRdb called the reads again in MiXCR, with one record for every CDR3 protein. The data hold under 850,000 distinct CDR3 sequences, with approximately 33% observed a single time. The sequence was collected from a human donor in good health (CMV status not recorded). Some clones in this sample may be carry-over from other donors' samples. The chain recombines TRBV12-3 or TRBV12-4 with TRBJ2-1; D may match TRBD1 or TRBD2 (5 bases each). The input for sequencing was cultured PBMCs, taken from culture after CMV antigen stimulation. The CDR3 DNA reads as TGTGCCAGCAGTTTCTTGGTCGGGGCCTCCTCCTACAATGAGCAGTTCTTC. The encoded protein is CASSFLVGASSYNEQFF.